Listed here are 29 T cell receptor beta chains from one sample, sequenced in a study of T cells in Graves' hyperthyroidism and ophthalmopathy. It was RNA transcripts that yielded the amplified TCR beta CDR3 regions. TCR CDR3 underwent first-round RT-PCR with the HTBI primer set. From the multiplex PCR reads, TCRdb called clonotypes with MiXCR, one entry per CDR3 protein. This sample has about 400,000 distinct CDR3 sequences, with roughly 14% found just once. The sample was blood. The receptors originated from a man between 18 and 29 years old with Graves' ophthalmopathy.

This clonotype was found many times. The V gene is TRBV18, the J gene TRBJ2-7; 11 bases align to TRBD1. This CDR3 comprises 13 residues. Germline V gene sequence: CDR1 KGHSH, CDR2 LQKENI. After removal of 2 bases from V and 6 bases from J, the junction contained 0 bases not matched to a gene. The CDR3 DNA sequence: TGTGCCAGCTCACCAGGGACAGGGGGCGAGCAGTACTTC. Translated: CASSPGTGGEQYF.

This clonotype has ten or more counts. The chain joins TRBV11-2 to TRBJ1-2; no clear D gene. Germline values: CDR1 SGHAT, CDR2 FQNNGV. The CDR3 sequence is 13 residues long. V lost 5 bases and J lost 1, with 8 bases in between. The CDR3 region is CASSQDGNYGYTF. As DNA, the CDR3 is TGTGCCAGCAGCCAGGACGGTAACTATGGCTACACCTTC.

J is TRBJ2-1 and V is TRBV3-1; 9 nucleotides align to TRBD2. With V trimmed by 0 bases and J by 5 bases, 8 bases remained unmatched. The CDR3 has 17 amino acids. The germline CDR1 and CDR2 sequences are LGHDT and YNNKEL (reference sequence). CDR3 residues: CASSQDLGLAGNNEQFF. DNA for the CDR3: TGTGCCAGCAGCCAAGATCTAGGCCTAGCGGGGAACAATGAGCAGTTCTTC.

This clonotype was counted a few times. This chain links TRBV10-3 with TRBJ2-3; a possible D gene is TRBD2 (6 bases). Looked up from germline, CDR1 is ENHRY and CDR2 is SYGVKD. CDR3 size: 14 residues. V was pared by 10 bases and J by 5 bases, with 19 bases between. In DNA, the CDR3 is TGTGCCACTGGCGGGACCTCTCCTCAAGATACGCAGTATTTT. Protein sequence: CATGGTSPQDTQYF.

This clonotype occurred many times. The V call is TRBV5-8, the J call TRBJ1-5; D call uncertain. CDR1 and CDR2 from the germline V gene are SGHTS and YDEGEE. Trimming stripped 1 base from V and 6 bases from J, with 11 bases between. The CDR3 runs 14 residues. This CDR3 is CASSLQGSPQPQHF. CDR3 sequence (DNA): TGTGCCAGCAGCTTGCAAGGAAGCCCTCAGCCCCAGCATTTT.

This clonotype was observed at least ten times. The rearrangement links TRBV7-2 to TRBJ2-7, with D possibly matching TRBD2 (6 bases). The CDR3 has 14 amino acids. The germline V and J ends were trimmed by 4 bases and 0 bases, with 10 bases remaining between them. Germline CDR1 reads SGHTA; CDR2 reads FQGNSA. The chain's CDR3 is CASSWTTSSYEQYF. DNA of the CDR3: TGTGCCAGCAGCTGGACTACTAGCTCCTACGAGCAGTACTTC. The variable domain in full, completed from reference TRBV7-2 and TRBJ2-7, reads GAGVSQSPSNKVTEKGKDVELRCDPISGHTALYWYRQSLGQGLEFLIYFQGNSAPDKSGLPSDRFSAERTGGSVSTLTIQRTQQEDSAVYLCASSWTTSSYEQYFGPGTRLTVT.

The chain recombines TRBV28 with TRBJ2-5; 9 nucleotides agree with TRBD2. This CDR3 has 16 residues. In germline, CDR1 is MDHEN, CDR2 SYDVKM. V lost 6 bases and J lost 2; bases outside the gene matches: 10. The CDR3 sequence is CASSPGTSGLQETQYF. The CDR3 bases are TGTGCCAGCAGCCCTGGCACTAGCGGGCTACAAGAGACCCAGTACTTC.

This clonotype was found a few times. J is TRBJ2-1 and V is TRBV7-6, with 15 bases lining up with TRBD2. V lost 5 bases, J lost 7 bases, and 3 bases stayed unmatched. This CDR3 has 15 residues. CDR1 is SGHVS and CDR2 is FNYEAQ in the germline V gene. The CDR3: CASSRTSGRGNEQFF. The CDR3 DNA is TGTGCCAGCAGCCGGACTAGCGGGAGGGGTAATGAGCAGTTCTTC.

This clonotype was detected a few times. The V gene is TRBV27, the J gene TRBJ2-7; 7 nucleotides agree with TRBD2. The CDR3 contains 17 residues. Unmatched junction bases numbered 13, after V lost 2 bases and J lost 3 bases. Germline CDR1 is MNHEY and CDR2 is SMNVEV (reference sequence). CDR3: CASSLRPAGTPLYEQYF. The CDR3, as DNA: TGTGCCAGCAGTTTAAGGCCAGCGGGAACACCTCTCTACGAGCAGTACTTC.

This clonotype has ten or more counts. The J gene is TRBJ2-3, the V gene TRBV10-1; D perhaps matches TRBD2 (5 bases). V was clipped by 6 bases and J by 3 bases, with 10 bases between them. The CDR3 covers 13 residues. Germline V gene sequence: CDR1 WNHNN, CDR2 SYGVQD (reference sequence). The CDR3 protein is CASRGLGTDTQYF. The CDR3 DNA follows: TGCGCCAGCAGAGGACTGGGGACAGATACGCAGTATTTT.

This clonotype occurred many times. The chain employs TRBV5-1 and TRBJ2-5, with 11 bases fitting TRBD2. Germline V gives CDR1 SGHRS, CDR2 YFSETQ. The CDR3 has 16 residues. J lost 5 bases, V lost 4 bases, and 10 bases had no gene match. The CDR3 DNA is TGCGCCAGCAGCGCCGGATGGGGACTAGCGGATGAGACCCAGTACTTC. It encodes CASSAGWGLADETQYF.

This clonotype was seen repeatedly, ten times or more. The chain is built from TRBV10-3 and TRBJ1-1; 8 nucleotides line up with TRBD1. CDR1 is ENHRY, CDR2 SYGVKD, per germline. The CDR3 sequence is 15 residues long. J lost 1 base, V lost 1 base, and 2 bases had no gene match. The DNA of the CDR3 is TGTGCCATCAGTGAGTTGGGACAGGCGAACACTGAAGCTTTCTTT. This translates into CAISELGQANTEAFF.

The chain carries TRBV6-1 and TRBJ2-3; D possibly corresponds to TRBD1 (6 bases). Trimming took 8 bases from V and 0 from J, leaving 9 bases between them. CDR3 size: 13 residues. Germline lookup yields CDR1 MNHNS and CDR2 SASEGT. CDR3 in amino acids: CASGRGSTDTQYF. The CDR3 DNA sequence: TGTGCCAGCGGCAGGGGTAGCACAGATACGCAGTATTTT.

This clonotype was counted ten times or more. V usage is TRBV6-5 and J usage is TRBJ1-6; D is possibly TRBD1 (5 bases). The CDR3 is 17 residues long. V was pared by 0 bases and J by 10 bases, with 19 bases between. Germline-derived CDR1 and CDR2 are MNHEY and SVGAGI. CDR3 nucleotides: TGTGCCAGCAGTTACTCGCTCGCTAGGGGCACGCGATCACCCCTCCACTTT. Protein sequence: CASSYSLARGTRSPLHF.

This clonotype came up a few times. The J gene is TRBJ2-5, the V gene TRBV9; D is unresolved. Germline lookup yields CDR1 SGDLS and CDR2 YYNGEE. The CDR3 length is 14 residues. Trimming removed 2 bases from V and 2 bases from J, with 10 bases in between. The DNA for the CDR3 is TGTGCCAGCAGCGTCTTCGATGGACAAGAGACCCAGTACTTC. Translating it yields CASSVFDGQETQYF.

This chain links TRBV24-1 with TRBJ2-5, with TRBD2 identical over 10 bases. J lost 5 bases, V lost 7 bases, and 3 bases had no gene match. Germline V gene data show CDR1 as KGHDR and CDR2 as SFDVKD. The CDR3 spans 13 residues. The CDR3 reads CATREAGGETQYF. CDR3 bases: TGTGCCACCAGGGAAGCGGGGGGGGAGACCCAGTACTTC.

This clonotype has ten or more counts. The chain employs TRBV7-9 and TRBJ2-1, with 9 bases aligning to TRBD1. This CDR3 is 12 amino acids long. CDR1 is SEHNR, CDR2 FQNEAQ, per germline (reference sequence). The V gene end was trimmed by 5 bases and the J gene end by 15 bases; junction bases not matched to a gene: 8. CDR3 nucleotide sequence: TGTGCCAGCAGCCTTGGGACAGGGAGCTTGTTCTTC. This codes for CASSLGTGSLFF.

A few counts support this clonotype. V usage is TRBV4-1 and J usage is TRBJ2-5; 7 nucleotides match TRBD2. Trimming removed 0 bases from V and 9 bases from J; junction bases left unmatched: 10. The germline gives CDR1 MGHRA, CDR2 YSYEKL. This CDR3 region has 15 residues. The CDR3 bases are TGCGCCAGCAGCCAAGATCAAGGACGGGGGGACGCCCAGTACTTC. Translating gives CASSQDQGRGDAQYF.

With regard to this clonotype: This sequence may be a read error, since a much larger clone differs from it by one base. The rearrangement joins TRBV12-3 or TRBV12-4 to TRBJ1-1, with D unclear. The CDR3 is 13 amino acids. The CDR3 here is CPSIPTGLGEAFF. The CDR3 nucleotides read TGTCCCAGCATCCCCACGGGTCTAGGTGAAGCTTTCTTT.

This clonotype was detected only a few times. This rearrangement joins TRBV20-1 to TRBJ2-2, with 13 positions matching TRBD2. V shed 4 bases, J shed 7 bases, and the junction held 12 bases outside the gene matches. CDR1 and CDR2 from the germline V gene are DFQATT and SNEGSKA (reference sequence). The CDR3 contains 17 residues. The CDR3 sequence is CSAIPASGTSGVGELFF. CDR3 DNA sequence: TGCAGTGCTATCCCCGCCTCCGGGACTAGCGGGGTCGGGGAGCTGTTTTTT.

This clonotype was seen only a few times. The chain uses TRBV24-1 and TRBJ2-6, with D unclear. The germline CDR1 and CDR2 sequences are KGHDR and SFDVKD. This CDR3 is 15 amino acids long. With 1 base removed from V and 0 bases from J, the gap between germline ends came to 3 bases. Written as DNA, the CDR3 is TGTGCCACCAGTGATTTCAACTCTGGGGCCAACGTCCTGACTTTC. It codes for CATSDFNSGANVLTF.

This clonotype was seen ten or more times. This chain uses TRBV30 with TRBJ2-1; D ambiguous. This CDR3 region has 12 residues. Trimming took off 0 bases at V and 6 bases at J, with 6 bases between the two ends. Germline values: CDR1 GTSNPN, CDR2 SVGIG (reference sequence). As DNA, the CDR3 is TGTGCCTGGAGTGTACTCGGCAATGAGCAGTTCTTC. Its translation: CAWSVLGNEQFF.

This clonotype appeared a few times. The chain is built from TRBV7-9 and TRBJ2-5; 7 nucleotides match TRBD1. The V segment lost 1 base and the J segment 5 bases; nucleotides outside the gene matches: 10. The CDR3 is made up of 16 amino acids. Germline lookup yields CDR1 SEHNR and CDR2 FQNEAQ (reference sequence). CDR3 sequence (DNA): TGTGCCAGCAGCTTAGAGGGGGCGATCTTGGGGGAGACCCAGTACTTC. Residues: CASSLEGAILGETQYF.

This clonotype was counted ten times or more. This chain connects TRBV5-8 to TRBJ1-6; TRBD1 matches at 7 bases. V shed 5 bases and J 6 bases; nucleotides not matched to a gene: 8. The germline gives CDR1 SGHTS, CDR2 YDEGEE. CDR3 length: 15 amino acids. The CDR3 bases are TGTGCCAGCAGTCGATGGGACAGCCTTAATTCACCCCTCCACTTT. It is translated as CASSRWDSLNSPLHF.

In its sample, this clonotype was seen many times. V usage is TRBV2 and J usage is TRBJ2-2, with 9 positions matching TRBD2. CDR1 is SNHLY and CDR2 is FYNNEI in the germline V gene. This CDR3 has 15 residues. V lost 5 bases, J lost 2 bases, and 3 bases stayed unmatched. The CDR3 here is CASSISGRNTGELFF. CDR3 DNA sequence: TGTGCCAGCAGTATTAGCGGGAGAAACACCGGGGAGCTGTTTTTT.

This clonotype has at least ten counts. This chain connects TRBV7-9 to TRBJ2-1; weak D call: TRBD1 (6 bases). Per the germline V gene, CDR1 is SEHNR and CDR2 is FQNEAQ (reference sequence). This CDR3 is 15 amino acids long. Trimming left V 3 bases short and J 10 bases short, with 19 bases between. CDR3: CASSLVQTGYQEQFF. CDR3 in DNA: TGTGCCAGCAGCTTGGTTCAAACAGGGTATCAGGAGCAGTTCTTC.

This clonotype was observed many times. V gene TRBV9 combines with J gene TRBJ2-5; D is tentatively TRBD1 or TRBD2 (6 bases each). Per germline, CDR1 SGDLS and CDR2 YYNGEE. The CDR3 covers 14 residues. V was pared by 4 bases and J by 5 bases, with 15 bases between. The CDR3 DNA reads TGTGCCAGCAGCCCCCGTGGGGGGCCGGAGACCCAGTACTTC. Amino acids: CASSPRGGPETQYF.

The CDR3 DNA is TGTGCCAGCAGCCCCCGGGAAGGGGCCTACAATGAGCAGTTCTTC. Translation gives CASSPREGAYNEQFF. The chain couples TRBV7-9 to TRBJ2-1; either TRBD1 or TRBD2 may fit D (5 bases each). CDR1 SEHNR and CDR2 FQNEAQ come from the germline V gene (reference sequence). Trimming left V 5 bases short and J 2 bases short, with 13 bases between. The CDR3 contains 15 residues. The full variable domain, its missing parts supplied by reference TRBV7-9 and TRBJ2-1, is DTGVSQNPRHKITKRGQNVTFRCDPISEHNRLYWYRQTLGQGPEFLTYFQNEAQLEKSRLLSDRFSAERPKGSFSTLEIQRTEQGDSAMYLCASSPREGAYNEQFFGPGTRLTVL.

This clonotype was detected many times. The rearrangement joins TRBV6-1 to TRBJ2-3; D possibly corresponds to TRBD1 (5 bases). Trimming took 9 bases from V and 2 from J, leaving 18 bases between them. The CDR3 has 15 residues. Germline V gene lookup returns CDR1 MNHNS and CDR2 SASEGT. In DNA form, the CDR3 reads TGTGCCAGTTCCGGACAAGTGGCTAACACAGATACGCAGTATTTT. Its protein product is CASSGQVANTDTQYF.